This TCR beta chain derives from a study of blood T cell repertoires in COVID-19. The wider study: Nucleic acid was either cDNA or gDNA, and it came from T cells, B-cell-depleted T cells, or PBMCs.

The data were produced by immunoSEQ multiplex PCR, yet TCRdb's version contains in-frame clones alone and is incomplete. The table lists 29,000 or so clones, under 95% of them singletons, with approximately 2.5% in the top ten. The CDR3 runs 13 residues. The V gene lost 7 bases and the J gene lost 3 bases, with 12 bases spanning the gap. From germline, CDR1 is LNHDA and CDR2 SQIVND (reference sequence). This chain links TRBV19 with TRBJ1-1; D uncertain. The source material was peripheral blood. The receptor was derived from a man aged 50 or older with active COVID-19. The CDR3 bases are TGTGCCAGTACCAATGAGGTGGACACTGAAGCTTTCTTT. Encoded protein: CASTNEVDTEAFF.